This T cell receptor (beta chain) was identified during a study of metastatic and nonmetastatic thyroid tumors. Study context: The comparison covered peripheral blood and tumor or nodule tissue in malignant and benign thyroid patients.

The germline gives CDR1 SGHTA, CDR2 FQGTGA. Trimming removed 8 bases at V and 5 bases at J, with 15 bases between. This CDR3 comprises 13 residues. No patient had received any treatment before thyroid surgery. TCRdb re-called the PCR reads via MiXCR. The sample lists fewer than 18,000 clones, over 20% seen once, with around 7.7% in the top ten. Study-wide findings and caveats: Malignant tumors reportedly showed significantly higher TCR beta diversity than benign nodules in both blood and tumor.

Details on this clone: Its cognate antigen is unknown.

The sequenced sample consisted of tumor tissue. The gene calls are TRBV7-3 and TRBJ1-2; D call uncertain. The clonotype comes from a female donor with papillary thyroid cancer or a benign thyroid nodule (not recorded which). Some clones in this sample may be carry-over from other donors' samples. The DNA for the CDR3 is TGTGCCAGCCTCCCATCTAGTTTGTATGGCTACACCTTC. Its protein is CASLPSSLYGYTF.